The clone carrying this T cell receptor (beta chain) was seen at least ten times. TCRdb reprocessed the 5' RACE reads via MiXCR and lists one record per CDR3 protein. The sample has 150,000 or so distinct CDR3 sequences, about a tenth seen once. This record comes from a study of T cells after yellow fever vaccination. The CDR3 has 16 residues. From germline, CDR1 is SGDLS and CDR2 YYNGEE. The germline V and J ends were trimmed by 1 base and 1 base, with 13 bases remaining between them. The chain combines TRBV9 with TRBJ2-3; weak D call: TRBD2 (5 bases). This TCR was sampled from a man aged 18 to 29 who received the YFV17D yellow fever vaccine. The input for sequencing was CD8+ T cells sorted from PBMCs, taken 45 days after the yellow fever booster vaccination. This CDR3 reads CASSVYGEPRTDTQYF. CDR3 bases: TGTGCCAGCAGCGTATACGGGGAACCACGCACAGATACGCAGTATTTT.